A single sample gave rise to the 3 T cell receptor beta chains below, sequenced in a study of cytomegalovirus exposure and HLA in healthy donors. The assay was immunoSEQ multiplex PCR, and TCRdb's table has in-frame clones only and misses some. The data show around 250,000 clones, about 90% seen once. Sequenced material: PBMCs. These receptors were collected from a woman aged 18-35 years in good health and CMV-seronegative.

The chain employs TRBV25-1 and TRBJ1-1; D unclear. The V end was cut by 3 bases, the J end by 1 base, with 9 bases between. Germline values: CDR1 MGHDK, CDR2 SYGVNS. The CDR3 runs 14 residues. CDR3 loop: CASSDPVKNTEAFF. The DNA for the CDR3 is TGTGCCAGCAGTGATCCGGTCAAGAACACTGAAGCTTTCTTT.

The rearrangement uses TRBV10-1 and TRBJ2-7; perhaps TRBD2 as D (6 bases). CDR3 size: 13 residues. Trimming took off 4 bases at V and 4 bases at J, with 11 bases between the two ends. From germline, CDR1 is WNHNN and CDR2 SYGVQD (reference sequence). CDR3 DNA: TGCGCCAGCAGTGCCGGGACTCCTTACGAGCAGTACTTC. This sequence encodes CASSAGTPYEQYF.

This clone appeared a single time. The rearrangement joins TRBV5-4 to TRBJ2-1, with TRBD1 matching 10 bases. V trimming: 4 bases; J trimming: 3 bases; junction bases outside the gene matches: 7. This CDR3 comprises 16 residues. Germline V gives CDR1 SGHNT, CDR2 YYREEE (reference sequence). The CDR3 nucleotides read TGTGCCAGCAGCACGGCGGGACAGGGGTACTACAATGAGCAGTTCTTC. Translated: CASSTAGQGYYNEQFF.